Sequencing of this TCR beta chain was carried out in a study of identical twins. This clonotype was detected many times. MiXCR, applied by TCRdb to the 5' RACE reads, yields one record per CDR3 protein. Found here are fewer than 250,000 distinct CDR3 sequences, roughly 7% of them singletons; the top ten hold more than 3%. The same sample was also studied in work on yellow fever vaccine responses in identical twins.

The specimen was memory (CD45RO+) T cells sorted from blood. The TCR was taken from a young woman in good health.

The CDR3 spells CSVRDRGGDNEQFF. CDR3 nucleotides: TGCAGCGTCAGAGACAGGGGGGGAGACAATGAGCAGTTCTTC. The gene calls are TRBV29-1 and TRBJ2-1, with 9 bases matching TRBD1. The V segment lost 6 bases and the J segment 5 bases; nucleotides outside the gene matches: 8. This CDR3 spans 14 amino acids. Germline CDR1 and CDR2: SQVTM and ANQGSEA.